This TCR beta chain appears in the sequencing data of a study of T-cell reconstitution after alpha-beta-depleted transplantation in children. Unique molecular identifiers were incorporated during preparation of the TCRbeta library. Each CDR3 protein gets one entry after TCRdb re-called the PCR reads with MiXCR. The sample carries 100,000 to 120,000 distinct CDR3 sequences, about 9.3% recorded once. Trimming pared 3 bases from V and 0 bases from J, leaving 7 bases between. The CDR3 spans 13 residues. Looked up from germline, CDR1 is SGHRS and CDR2 is YFSETQ. This clonotype was recorded many times. The TCR sequence derives from a human donor who donated a stem cell graft to a child with acute lymphoblastic leukemia. Sequencing used PBMCs from the stem cell graft donor, obtained from the stem cell graft. The V call is TRBV5-1, the J call TRBJ2-7; D assignment may be TRBD1 or TRBD2 (5 bases each). The CDR3 loop is CASSYGTSYEQYF. The CDR3 DNA reads as TGCGCCAGCAGCTATGGGACCTCCTACGAGCAGTACTTC.